The source of this TCR beta chain is a study of blood T cell repertoires in COVID-19. About the study: Sites in the United States, Italy and Spain provided acute and convalescent COVID-19 samples. The cDNA or gDNA used as material had been derived from T cells, B-cell-depleted T cells, or PBMCs.

In the authors' workflow: Reference gene primer amplification yielded estimated nucleated cell counts. Method: immunoSEQ multiplex PCR; TCRdb's copy keeps in-frame clones and lacks some. Clone size and V and J calls were adopted from that table, with D and trimming inferred from the DNA. Of more than 85,000 clones detected, approximately 88% appear once; the ten largest clones hold approximately 3.6%. The CDR3 consists of 13 residues. V lost 1 base and J 4 bases, leaving 7 bases between the germline ends. The germline CDR1 and CDR2 sequences are MDHEN and SYDVKM. The sequencing input was peripheral blood. The chain has TRBV28 and TRBJ2-5, with no clear D. This receptor was obtained from a woman aged 70-85 years with acute or convalescent COVID-19. The CDR3: CASSLFSVETQYF. In DNA, the CDR3 is TGTGCCAGCAGTTTATTCTCGGTAGAGACCCAGTACTTC.